Listed below are T cell receptor beta chains from one sample, sequenced in a study of graft-versus-host responses after intestinal transplantation. Their antigens are not known. Here immunoSEQ multiplex PCR was the method, and the copy in TCRdb shows in-frame clones only, minus some. The repertoire holds more than 70,000 clones, with roughly nine tenths as singletons. Sequencing used unstimulated CD4+ T cells sorted from spleen or lymph node cells, obtained before intestinal transplant. All receptors derive from a human donor who received an intestinal transplant. The CDR3 runs from the conserved cysteine through the conserved F or W. Fields, in order: clone size, J gene, D gene, V gene, CDR3 protein, CDR3 DNA. The D gene is left open where the match is weak. Clone size is stated in some rows and not others, as once, few, many or a class when expanded.

size: NA
J: TRBJ1-2
D: TRBD1
V: TRBV6-6
CDR3: CASSRQGGGYTF
DNA: TGTGCCAGCAGCAGACAGGGCGGTGGCTACACCTTC

size: NA
J: TRBJ2-7
D: NA
V: TRBV6-5
CDR3: CASSYSAGSSYEQYF
DNA: TGTGCCAGCAGTTACTCTGCGGGGTCCTCCTACGAGCAGTACTTC

size: NA
J: TRBJ2-7
D: TRBD1
V: TRBV6-5
CDR3: CASSSTTGGREQYF
DNA: TGTGCCAGCAGTTCCACCACAGGGGGTCGGGAGCAGTACTTC

size: NA
J: TRBJ1-2
D: NA
V: TRBV9
CDR3: CASSAREANYGYTF
DNA: TGTGCCAGCAGCGCACGGGAGGCTAACTATGGCTACACCTTC

size: NA
J: TRBJ1-2
D: TRBD1
V: TRBV18
CDR3: CASSPGTGVHGYTF
DNA: TGTGCCAGCTCACCAGGGACAGGGGTCCATGGCTACACCTTC

size: NA
J: TRBJ1-1
D: TRBD1
V: TRBV7-2
CDR3: CASSSGQGFAEAFF
DNA: TGTGCCAGCAGCTCAGGACAGGGGTTCGCTGAAGCTTTCTTT

size: once
J: TRBJ2-3
D: NA
V: TRBV6-6
CDR3: CASSYGLISTDTQYF
DNA: TGTGCCAGCAGTTATGGGCTTATCAGCACAGATACGCAGTATTTT

size: NA
J: TRBJ2-7
D: NA
V: TRBV4-1
CDR3: CASSQGIARDGSYEQYF
DNA: TGCGCCAGCAGCCAAGGAATAGCCCGGGATGGCTCCTACGAGCAGTACTTC

size: NA
J: TRBJ1-1
D: NA
V: TRBV6-5
CDR3: CASSYGRNTEAFF
DNA: TGTGCCAGCAGTTACGGCAGGAACACTGAAGCTTTCTTT

size: NA
J: TRBJ2-7
D: NA
V: TRBV7-2
CDR3: CASSLTRGEQYF
DNA: TGTGCCAGCAGCTTAACCCGGGGCGAGCAGTACTTC

size: NA
J: TRBJ1-3
D: NA
V: TRBV18
CDR3: CASSPSGISGNTIYF
DNA: TGTGCCAGCTCACCGTCAGGGATCTCTGGAAACACCATATATTTT

size: NA
J: TRBJ1-6
D: NA
V: TRBV11-2
CDR3: CASSPEPESPLHF
DNA: TGTGCCAGCAGCCCCGAGCCCGAATCACCCCTCCACTTT

size: NA
J: TRBJ2-3
D: NA
V: TRBV4-1
CDR3: CASSRAGGTSTDTQYF
DNA: TGCGCCAGCAGCCGGGCCGGGGGAACTAGCACAGATACGCAGTATTTT

size: NA
J: TRBJ2-5
D: TRBD1
V: TRBV7-3
CDR3: CASSLWPGQGETQYF
DNA: TGTGCCAGCAGCTTATGGCCGGGACAGGGAGAGACCCAGTACTTC

size: NA
J: TRBJ2-5
D: TRBD2
V: TRBV11-1
CDR3: CASGGREETQYF
DNA: TGTGCCAGCGGGGGGAGGGAGGAGACCCAGTACTTC

size: NA
J: TRBJ2-1
D: TRBD1
V: TRBV9
CDR3: CASTQRGQNYNEQFF
DNA: TGTGCCAGCACCCAACGGGGACAGAACTACAATGAGCAGTTCTTC

size: NA
J: TRBJ2-3
D: NA
V: TRBV5-1
CDR3: CASSLVIGDTQYF
DNA: TGCGCCAGCAGCTTGGTCATCGGGGATACGCAGTATTTT

size: once
J: TRBJ2-1
D: TRBD1
V: TRBV19
CDR3: CASMRTGRSYNEQFF
DNA: TGTGCCAGTATGAGGACAGGTCGCTCCTACAATGAGCAGTTCTTC

size: NA
J: TRBJ1-1
D: NA
V: TRBV11-2
CDR3: CASSFQGVGNTEAFF
DNA: TGTGCCAGCAGCTTTCAGGGTGTGGGGAACACTGAAGCTTTCTTT

size: NA
J: TRBJ1-2
D: NA
V: TRBV10-3
CDR3: CAIKDFEGGNQRGGYTF
DNA: TGTGCCATCAAAGATTTTGAGGGGGGGAACCAGAGGGGTGGCTACACCTTC

size: NA
J: TRBJ2-5
D: TRBD1
V: TRBV10-1
CDR3: CASSGGQGDETQYF
DNA: TGCGCCAGCAGTGGCGGACAGGGTGACGAGACCCAGTACTTC

size: once
J: TRBJ2-3
D: NA
V: TRBV20-1
CDR3: CSAPSRDTQYF
DNA: TGCAGTGCTCCGTCTAGGGATACGCAGTATTTT

size: NA
J: TRBJ2-3
D: TRBD2
V: TRBV5-4
CDR3: CASSPGGTDTQYF
DNA: TGTGCCAGCAGCCCGGGAGGAACAGATACGCAGTATTTT

size: NA
J: TRBJ1-4
D: NA
V: TRBV5-4
CDR3: CASSPGGRATNEKLFF
DNA: TGTGCCAGCAGCCCGGGCGGGCGTGCAACTAATGAAAAACTGTTTTTT

size: once
J: TRBJ2-7
D: NA
V: TRBV5-1
CDR3: CASSLNPREYEQYF
DNA: TGCGCCAGCAGCCTCAACCCGAGAGAGTACGAGCAGTACTTC

size: NA
J: TRBJ1-3
D: NA
V: TRBV5-4
CDR3: CASSPAGGGNTIYF
DNA: TGTGCCAGCAGCCCTGCGGGGGGGGGAAACACCATATATTTT

size: NA
J: TRBJ1-5
D: NA
V: TRBV7-9
CDR3: CASRGGGNQPQHF
DNA: TGTGCCAGCAGAGGGGGGGGGAATCAGCCCCAGCATTTT

size: NA
J: TRBJ2-7
D: TRBD1
V: TRBV14
CDR3: CASSLRTGGGEQYF
DNA: TGTGCCAGCAGCCTGCGGACAGGGGGGGGCGAGCAGTACTTC

size: NA
J: TRBJ1-5
D: TRBD1
V: TRBV6-5
CDR3: CASRSGTGSNQPQHF
DNA: TGTGCCAGTAGATCCGGGACAGGTAGCAATCAGCCCCAGCATTTT

size: NA
J: TRBJ2-3
D: TRBD2
V: TRBV5-1
CDR3: CASSYLAGHTDTQYF
DNA: TGCGCCAGCAGCTATCTAGCGGGGCACACAGATACGCAGTATTTT

size: NA
J: TRBJ2-3
D: NA
V: TRBV25-1
CDR3: CATGGQRGGSTDTQYF
DNA: TGTGCCACAGGGGGTCAACGGGGGGGCAGCACAGATACGCAGTATTTT

size: NA
J: TRBJ2-7
D: NA
V: TRBV6-5
CDR3: CASSLLRGASYEQYF
DNA: TGTGCCAGCAGCCTTCTCAGGGGGGCCTCATACGAGCAGTACTTC

size: NA
J: TRBJ2-7
D: NA
V: TRBV2
CDR3: CASRNQGSYEQYF
DNA: TGTGCCAGCCGAAACCAGGGTTCCTACGAGCAGTACTTC

size: NA
J: TRBJ2-1
D: NA
V: TRBV20-1
CDR3: CSARRSDEQFF
DNA: TGCAGTGCTCGAAGAAGCGATGAGCAGTTCTTC

size: NA
J: TRBJ1-4
D: NA
V: TRBV5-1
CDR3: CASSSTNEKLFF
DNA: TGCGCCAGCAGCTCGACTAATGAAAAACTGTTTTTT

size: NA
J: TRBJ2-1
D: TRBD2
V: TRBV5-1
CDR3: CASSWGLASSYNEQFF
DNA: TGCGCCAGCAGCTGGGGACTAGCGAGCTCCTACAATGAGCAGTTCTTC

size: NA
J: TRBJ1-2
D: NA
V: TRBV7-9
CDR3: CASSLDWGIYGYTF
DNA: TGTGCCAGCAGCTTAGACTGGGGCATCTATGGCTACACCTTC

size: NA
J: TRBJ1-2
D: TRBD1
V: TRBV10-3
CDR3: CAIGGLGGGGYTF
DNA: TGTGCCATCGGGGGTTTAGGAGGGGGCGGCTACACCTTC

size: NA
J: TRBJ2-5
D: TRBD1
V: TRBV5-8
CDR3: CASSTTGGSETQYF
DNA: TGTGCCAGCAGCACCACAGGGGGCTCGGAGACCCAGTACTTC

size: NA
J: TRBJ1-1
D: NA
V: TRBV5-4
CDR3: CATQTPHTEAFF
DNA: TGTGCCACCCAGACACCCCACACTGAAGCTTTCTTT

size: NA
J: TRBJ2-3
D: NA
V: TRBV7-3
CDR3: CASSFTGGRADTQYF
DNA: TGTGCCAGCAGCTTTACCGGGGGACGGGCAGATACGCAGTATTTT